This T cell receptor (beta chain) came from a study of blood T cell repertoires in COVID-19. The study assigned cohorts using participant-reported clinical history. There are 13 residues in the CDR3. V lost 6 bases, J lost 1 base, and 9 bases lay in between. Germline V CDR1 and CDR2: LNHDA, SQIVND (reference sequence). Authors' methods: By means of reference gene primer amplification, nucleated cell counts were estimated. Some clones are missing from TCRdb's copy, which holds only in-frame ones; the method was immunoSEQ multiplex PCR. That table is the source of V, J and clone size, and D and trimming were worked out from the DNA. Of roughly 400,000 clones in the sample, 80% to 95% were seen once.

This sequence was found in a woman in her thirties or forties who had been exposed to COVID-19. What was sequenced was PBMCs or T cells enriched from blood (not recorded which). This chain connects TRBV19 to TRBJ1-1; D unclear. The CDR3 sequence is CASSPLWNTEAFF. The CDR3 DNA is TGTGCCAGTAGCCCCCTGTGGAACACTGAAGCTTTCTTT.